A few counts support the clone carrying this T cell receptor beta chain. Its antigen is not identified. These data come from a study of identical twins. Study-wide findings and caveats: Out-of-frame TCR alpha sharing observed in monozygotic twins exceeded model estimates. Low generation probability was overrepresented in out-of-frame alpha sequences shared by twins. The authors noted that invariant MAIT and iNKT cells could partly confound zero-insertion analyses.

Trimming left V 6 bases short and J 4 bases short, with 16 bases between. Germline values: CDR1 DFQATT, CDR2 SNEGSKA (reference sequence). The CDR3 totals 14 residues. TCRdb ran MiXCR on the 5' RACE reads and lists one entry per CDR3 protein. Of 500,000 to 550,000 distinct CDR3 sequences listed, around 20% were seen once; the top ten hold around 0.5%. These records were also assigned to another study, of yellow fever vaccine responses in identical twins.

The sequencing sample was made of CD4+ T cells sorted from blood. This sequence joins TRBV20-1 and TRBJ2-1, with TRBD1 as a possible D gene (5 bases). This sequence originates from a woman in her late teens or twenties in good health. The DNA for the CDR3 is TGCAGTGCAGGGGCCCCCCCAACATACAATGAGCAGTTCTTC. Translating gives CSAGAPPTYNEQFF.